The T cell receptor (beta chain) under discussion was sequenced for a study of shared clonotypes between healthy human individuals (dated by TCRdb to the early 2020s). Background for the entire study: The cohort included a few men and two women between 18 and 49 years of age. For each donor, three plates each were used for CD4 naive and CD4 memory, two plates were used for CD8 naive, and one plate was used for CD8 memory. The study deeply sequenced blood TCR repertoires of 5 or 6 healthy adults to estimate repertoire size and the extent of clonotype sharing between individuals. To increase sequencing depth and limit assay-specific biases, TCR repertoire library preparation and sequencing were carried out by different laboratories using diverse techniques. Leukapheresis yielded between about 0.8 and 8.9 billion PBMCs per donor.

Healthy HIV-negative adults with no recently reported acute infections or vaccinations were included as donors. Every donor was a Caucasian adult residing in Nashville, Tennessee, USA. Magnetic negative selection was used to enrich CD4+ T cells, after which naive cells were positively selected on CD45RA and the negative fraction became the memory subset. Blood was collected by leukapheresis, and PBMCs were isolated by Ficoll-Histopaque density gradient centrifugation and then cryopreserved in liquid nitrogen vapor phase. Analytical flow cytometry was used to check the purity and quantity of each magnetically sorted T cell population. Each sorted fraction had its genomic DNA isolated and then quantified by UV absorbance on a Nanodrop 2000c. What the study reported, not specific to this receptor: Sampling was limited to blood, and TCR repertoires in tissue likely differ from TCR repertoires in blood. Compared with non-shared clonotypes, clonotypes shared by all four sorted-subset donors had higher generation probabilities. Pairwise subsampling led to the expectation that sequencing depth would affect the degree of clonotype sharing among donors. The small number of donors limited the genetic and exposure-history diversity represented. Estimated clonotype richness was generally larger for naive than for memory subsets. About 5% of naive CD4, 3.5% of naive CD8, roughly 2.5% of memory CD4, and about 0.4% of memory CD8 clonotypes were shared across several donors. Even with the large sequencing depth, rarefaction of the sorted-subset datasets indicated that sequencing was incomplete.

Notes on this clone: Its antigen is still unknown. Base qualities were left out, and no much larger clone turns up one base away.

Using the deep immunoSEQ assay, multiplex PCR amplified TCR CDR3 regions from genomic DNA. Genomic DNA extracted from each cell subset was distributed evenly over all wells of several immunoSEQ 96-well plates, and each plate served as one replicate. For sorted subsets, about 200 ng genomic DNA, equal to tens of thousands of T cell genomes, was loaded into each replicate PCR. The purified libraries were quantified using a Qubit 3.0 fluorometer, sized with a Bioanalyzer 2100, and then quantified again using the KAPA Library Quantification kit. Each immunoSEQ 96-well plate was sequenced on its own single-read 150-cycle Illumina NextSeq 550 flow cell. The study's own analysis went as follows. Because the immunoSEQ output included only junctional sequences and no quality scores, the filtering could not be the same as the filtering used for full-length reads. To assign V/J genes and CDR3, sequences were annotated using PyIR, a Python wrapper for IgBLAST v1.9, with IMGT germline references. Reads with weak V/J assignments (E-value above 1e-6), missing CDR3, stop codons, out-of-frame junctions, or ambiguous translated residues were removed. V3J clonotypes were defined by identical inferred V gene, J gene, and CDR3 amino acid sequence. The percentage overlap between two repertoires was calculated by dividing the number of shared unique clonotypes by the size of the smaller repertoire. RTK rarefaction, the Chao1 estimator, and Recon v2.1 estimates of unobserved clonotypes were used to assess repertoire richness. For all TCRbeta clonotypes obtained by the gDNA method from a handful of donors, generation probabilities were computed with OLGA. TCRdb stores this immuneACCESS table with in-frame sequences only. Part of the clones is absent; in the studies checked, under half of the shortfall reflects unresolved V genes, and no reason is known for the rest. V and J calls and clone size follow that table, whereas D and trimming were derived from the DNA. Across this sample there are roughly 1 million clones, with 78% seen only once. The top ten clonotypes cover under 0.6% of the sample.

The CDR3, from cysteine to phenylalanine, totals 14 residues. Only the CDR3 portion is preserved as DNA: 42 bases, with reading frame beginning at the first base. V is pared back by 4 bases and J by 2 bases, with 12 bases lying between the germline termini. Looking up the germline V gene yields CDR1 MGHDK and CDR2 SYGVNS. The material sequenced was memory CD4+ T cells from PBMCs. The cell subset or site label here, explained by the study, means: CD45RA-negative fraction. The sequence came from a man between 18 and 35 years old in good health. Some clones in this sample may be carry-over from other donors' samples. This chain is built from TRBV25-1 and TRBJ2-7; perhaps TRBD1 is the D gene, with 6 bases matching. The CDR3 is CASSARQDPYEQYF. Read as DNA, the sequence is TGTGCCAGCAGTGCCCGACAGGACCCCTACGAGCAGTACTTC.